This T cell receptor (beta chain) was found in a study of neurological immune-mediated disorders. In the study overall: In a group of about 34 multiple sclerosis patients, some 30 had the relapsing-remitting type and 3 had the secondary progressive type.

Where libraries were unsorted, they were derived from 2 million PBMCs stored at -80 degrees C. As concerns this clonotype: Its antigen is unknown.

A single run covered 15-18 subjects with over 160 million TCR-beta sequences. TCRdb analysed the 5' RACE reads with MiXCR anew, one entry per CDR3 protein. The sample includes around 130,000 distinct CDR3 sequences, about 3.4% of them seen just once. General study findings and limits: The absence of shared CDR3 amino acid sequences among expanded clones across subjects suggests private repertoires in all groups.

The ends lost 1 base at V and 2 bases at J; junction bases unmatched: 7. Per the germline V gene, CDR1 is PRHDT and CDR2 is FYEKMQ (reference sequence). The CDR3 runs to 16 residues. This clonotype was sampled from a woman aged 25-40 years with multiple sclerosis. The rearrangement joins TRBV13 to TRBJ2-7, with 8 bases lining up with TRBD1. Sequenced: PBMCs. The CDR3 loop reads CASSLDPTGDPYEQYF. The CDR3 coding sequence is TGTGCCAGCAGCTTAGATCCGACAGGGGATCCCTACGAGCAGTACTTC.